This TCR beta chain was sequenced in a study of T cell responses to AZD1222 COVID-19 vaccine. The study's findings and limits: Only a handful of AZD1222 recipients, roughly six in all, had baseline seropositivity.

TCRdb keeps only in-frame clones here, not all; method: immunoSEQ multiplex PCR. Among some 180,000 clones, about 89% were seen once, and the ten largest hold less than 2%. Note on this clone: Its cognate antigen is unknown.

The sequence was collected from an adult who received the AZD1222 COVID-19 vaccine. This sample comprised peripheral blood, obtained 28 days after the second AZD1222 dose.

The CDR3 DNA sequence: TGTGCCAGCAGTTTGGTCCACGGGGAGCTGTTTTTT. Residues: CASSLVHGELFF. The rearrangement uses TRBV12-3 or TRBV12-4 and TRBJ2-2; D is unclear. Deletions cut 3 bases from V and 7 bases from J, with 6 bases between. The CDR3 runs to 12 residues.